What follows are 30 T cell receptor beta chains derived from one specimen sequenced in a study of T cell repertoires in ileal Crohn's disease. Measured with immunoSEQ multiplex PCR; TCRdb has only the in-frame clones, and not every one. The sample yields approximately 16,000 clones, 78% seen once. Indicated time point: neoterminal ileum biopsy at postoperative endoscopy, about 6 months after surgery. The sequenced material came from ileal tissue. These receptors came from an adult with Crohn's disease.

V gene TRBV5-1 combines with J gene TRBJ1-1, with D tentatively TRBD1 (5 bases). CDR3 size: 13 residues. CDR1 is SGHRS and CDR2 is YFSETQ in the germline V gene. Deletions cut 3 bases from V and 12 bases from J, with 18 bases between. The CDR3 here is CASSSTGDGVSFF. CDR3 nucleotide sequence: TGCGCCAGCAGCTCTACTGGGGACGGTGTCTCTTTCTTT.

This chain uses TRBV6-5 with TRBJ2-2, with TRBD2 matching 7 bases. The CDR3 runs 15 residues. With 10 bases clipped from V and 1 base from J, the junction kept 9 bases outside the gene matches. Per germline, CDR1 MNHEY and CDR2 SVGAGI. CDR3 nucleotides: TGTGCCACCGCCCGGGGACTACGGAACACCGGGGAGCTGTTTTTT. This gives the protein CATARGLRNTGELFF.

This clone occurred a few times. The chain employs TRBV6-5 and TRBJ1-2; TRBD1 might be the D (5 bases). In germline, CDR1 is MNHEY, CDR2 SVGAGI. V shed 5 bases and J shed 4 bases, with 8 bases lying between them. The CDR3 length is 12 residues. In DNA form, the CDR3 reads TGTGCCAGCAGTCAGGGTCTCTATGGCTACACCTTC. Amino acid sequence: CASSQGLYGYTF.

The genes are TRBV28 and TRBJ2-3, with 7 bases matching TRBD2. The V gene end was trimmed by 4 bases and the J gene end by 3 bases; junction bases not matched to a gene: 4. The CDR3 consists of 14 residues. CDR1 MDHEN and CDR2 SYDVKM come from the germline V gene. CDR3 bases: TGTGCCAGCAGTTCAACTAGCGTGACAGATACGCAGTATTTT. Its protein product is CASSSTSVTDTQYF.

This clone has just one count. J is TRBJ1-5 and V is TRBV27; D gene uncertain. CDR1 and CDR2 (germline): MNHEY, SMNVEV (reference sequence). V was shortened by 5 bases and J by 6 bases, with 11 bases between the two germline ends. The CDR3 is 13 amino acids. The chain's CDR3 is CASSPRYAQPQHF. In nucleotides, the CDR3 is TGTGCCAGCAGTCCCCGCTACGCTCAGCCCCAGCATTTT.

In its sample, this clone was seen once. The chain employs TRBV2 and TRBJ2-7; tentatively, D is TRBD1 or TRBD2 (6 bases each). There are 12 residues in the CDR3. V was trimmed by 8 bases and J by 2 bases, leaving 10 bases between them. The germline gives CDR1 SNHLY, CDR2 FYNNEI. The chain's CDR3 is CASGGGAYEQYF. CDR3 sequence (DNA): TGTGCCAGCGGGGGCGGGGCCTACGAGCAGTACTTC.

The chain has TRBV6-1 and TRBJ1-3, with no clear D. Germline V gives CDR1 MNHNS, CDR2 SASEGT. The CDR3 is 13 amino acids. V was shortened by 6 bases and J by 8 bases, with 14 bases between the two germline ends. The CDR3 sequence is CASSSGSRYTIYF. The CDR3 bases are TGTGCCAGCAGCAGCGGGAGCAGGTACACCATATATTTT.

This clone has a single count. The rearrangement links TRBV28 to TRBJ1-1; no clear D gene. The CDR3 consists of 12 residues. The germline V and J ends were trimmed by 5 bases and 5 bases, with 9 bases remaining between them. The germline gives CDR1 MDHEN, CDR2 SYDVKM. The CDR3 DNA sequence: TGTGCCAGCAGTCTGGTGGGGACTGAAGCTTTCTTT. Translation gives CASSLVGTEAFF.

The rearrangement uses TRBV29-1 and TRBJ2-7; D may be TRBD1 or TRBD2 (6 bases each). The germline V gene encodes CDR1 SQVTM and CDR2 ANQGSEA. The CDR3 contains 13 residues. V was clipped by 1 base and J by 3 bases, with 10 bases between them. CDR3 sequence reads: CSVEGGDNYEQYF. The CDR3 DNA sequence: TGCAGCGTTGAAGGGGGGGACAACTACGAGCAGTACTTC.

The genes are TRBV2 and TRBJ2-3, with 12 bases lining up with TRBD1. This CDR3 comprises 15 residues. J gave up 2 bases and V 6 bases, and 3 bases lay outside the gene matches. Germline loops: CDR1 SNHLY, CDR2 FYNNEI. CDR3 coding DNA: TGTGCCAGCAGGTGGGACAGGGGGCTCACAGATACGCAGTATTTT. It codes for CASRWDRGLTDTQYF.

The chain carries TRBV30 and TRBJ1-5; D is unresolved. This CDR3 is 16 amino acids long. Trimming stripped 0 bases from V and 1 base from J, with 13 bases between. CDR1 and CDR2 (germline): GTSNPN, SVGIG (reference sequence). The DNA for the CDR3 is TGTGCCTGGAGTGTAATGGGGTCAGGAAGCAATCAGCCCCAGCATTTT. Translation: CAWSVMGSGSNQPQHF.

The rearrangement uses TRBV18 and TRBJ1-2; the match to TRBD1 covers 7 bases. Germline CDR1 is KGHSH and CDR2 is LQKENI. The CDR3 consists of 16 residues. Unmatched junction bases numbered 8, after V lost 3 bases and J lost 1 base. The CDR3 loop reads CASSPPGQNFNYGYTF. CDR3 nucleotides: TGTGCCAGCTCACCGCCGGGACAGAATTTTAACTATGGCTACACCTTC.

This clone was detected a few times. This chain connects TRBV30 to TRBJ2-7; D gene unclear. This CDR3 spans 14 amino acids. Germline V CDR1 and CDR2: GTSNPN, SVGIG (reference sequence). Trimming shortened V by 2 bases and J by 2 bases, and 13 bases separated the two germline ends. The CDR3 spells CAWSRPEKTYEQYF. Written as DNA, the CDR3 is TGTGCCTGGAGTCGGCCAGAGAAGACCTACGAGCAGTACTTC.

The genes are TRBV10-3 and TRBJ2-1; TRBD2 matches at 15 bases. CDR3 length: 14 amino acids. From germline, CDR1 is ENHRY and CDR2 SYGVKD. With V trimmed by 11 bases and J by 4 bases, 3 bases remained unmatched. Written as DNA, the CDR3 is TGTGCCGCGGGGACTAGCGGGGGGTACAATGAGCAGTTCTTC. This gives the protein CAAGTSGGYNEQFF.

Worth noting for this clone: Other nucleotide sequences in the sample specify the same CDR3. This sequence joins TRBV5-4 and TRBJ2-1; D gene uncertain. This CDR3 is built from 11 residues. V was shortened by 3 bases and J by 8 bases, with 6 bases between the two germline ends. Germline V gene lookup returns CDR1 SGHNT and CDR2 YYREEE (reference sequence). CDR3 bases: TGTGCCAGCAGCTCGGACCATGAGCAGTTCTTC. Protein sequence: CASSSDHEQFF.

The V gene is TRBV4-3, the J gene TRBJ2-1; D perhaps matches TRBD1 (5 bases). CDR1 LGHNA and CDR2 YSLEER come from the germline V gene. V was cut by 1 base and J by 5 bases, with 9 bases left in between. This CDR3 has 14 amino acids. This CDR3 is CASSQVAGNNEQFF. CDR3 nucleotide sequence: TGCGCCAGCAGCCAAGTTGCAGGGAACAATGAGCAGTTCTTC.

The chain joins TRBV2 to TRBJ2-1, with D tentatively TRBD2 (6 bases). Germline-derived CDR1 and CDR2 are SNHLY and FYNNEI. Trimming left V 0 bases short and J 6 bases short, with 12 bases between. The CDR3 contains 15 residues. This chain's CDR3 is CASSEARQLANEQFF. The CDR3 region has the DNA TGTGCCAGCAGTGAAGCGCGGCAACTAGCCAATGAGCAGTTCTTC.

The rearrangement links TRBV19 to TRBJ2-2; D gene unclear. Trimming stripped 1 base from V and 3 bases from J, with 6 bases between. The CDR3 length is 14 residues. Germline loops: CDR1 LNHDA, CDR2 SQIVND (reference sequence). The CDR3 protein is CASSIGHDTGELFF. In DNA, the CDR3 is TGTGCCAGTAGTATAGGACACGACACCGGGGAGCTGTTTTTT.

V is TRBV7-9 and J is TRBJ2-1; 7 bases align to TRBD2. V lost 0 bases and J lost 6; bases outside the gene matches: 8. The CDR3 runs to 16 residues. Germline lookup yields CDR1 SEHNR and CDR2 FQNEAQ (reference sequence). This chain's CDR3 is CASSLALGTKLNEQFF. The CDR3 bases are TGTGCCAGCAGCTTAGCTCTGGGGACTAAACTCAATGAGCAGTTCTTC.

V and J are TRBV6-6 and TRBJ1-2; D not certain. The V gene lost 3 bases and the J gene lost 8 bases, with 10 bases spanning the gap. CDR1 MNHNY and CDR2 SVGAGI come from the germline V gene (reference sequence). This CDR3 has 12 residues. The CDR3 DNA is TGTGCCAGCAGTTATAACTGGGGAGGCTACACCTTC. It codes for CASSYNWGGYTF.

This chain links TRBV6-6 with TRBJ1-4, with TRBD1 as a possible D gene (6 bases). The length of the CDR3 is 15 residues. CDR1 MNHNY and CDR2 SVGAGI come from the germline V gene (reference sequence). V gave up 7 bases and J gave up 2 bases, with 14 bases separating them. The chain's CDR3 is CASMRGARTNEKLFF. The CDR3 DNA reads TGTGCCAGCATGCGGGGGGCGAGGACTAATGAAAAACTGTTTTTT.

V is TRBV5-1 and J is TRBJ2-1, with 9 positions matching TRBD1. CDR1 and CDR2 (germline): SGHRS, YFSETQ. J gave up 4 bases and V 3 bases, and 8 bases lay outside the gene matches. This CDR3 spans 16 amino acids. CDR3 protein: CASSSSRDRAYNEQFF. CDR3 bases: TGCGCCAGCAGCTCAAGCCGGGACAGGGCTTACAATGAGCAGTTCTTC.

This chain's CDR3 is CASSLRDTGELFF. CDR3 sequence (DNA): TGCGCCAGCAGCTTGCGGGACACCGGGGAGCTGTTTTTT. The V call is TRBV5-1, the J call TRBJ2-2; no firm D call. Germline V lookup: CDR1 SGHRS, CDR2 YFSETQ. V was pared by 1 base and J by 3 bases, with 4 bases between. CDR3 length: 13 amino acids.

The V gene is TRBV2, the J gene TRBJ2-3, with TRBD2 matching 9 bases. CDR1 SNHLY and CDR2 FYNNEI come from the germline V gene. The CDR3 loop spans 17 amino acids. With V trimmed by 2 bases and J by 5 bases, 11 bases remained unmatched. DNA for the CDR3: TGTGCCAGCAGTGAAAGAGCCACCGGGACTAGCTTAGATACGCAGTATTTT. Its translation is CASSERATGTSLDTQYF.

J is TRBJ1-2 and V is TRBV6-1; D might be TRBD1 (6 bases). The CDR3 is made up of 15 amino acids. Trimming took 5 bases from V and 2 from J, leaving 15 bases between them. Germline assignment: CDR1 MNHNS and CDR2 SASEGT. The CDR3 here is CASSQGGGPNYGYTF. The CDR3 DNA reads TGTGCCAGCAGTCAAGGGGGGGGCCCCAACTATGGCTACACCTTC.

CDR3 nucleotide sequence: TGTGCCAGCAGTGAACGGGACAGGGGATTTCAGCCCCAGCATTTT. It specifies CASSERDRGFQPQHF. This chain connects TRBV2 to TRBJ1-5; 10 nucleotides line up with TRBD1. The CDR3 has 15 amino acids. CDR1 and CDR2 (germline): SNHLY, FYNNEI. J was trimmed by 6 bases and V by 2 bases; bases with no gene match: 4.

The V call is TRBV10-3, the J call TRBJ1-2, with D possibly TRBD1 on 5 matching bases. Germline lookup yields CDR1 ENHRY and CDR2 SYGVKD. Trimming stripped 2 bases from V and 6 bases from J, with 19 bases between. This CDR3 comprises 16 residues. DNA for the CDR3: TGTGCCATCAGTGAGCCGAAACCCCAGGGAGGGCATGGCTACACCTTC. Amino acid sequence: CAISEPKPQGGHGYTF.

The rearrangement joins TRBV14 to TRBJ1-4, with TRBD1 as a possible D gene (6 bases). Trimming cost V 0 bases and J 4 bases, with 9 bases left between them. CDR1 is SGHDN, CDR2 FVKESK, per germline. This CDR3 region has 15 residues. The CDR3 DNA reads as TGTGCCAGCAGCCAAGAGGGACACCGTAATGAAAAACTGTTTTTT. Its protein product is CASSQEGHRNEKLFF. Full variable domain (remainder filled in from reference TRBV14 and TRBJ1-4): EAGVTQFPSHSVIEKGQTVTLRCDPISGHDNLYWYRRVMGKEIKFLLHFVKESKQDESGMPNNRFLAERTGGTYSTLKVQPAELEDSGVYFCASSQEGHRNEKLFFGSGTQLSVL.

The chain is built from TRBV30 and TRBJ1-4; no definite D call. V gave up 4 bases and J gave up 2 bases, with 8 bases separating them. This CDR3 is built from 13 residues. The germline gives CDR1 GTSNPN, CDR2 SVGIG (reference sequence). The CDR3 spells CAWMGPTNEKLFF. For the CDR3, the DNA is TGTGCCTGGATGGGCCCTACTAATGAAAAACTGTTTTTT. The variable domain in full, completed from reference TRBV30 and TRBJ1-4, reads SQTIHQWPATLVQPVGSPLSLECTVEGTSNPNLYWYRQAAGRGLQLLFYSVGIGQISSEVPQNLSASRPQDRQFILSSKKLLLSDSGFYLCAWMGPTNEKLFFGSGTQLSVL.

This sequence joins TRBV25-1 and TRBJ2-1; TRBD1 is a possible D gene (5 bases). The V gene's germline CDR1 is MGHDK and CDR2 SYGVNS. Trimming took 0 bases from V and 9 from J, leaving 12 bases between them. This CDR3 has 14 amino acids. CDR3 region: CASSEYGGHREQFF. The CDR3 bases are TGTGCCAGCAGTGAATATGGTGGACATCGTGAGCAGTTCTTC.